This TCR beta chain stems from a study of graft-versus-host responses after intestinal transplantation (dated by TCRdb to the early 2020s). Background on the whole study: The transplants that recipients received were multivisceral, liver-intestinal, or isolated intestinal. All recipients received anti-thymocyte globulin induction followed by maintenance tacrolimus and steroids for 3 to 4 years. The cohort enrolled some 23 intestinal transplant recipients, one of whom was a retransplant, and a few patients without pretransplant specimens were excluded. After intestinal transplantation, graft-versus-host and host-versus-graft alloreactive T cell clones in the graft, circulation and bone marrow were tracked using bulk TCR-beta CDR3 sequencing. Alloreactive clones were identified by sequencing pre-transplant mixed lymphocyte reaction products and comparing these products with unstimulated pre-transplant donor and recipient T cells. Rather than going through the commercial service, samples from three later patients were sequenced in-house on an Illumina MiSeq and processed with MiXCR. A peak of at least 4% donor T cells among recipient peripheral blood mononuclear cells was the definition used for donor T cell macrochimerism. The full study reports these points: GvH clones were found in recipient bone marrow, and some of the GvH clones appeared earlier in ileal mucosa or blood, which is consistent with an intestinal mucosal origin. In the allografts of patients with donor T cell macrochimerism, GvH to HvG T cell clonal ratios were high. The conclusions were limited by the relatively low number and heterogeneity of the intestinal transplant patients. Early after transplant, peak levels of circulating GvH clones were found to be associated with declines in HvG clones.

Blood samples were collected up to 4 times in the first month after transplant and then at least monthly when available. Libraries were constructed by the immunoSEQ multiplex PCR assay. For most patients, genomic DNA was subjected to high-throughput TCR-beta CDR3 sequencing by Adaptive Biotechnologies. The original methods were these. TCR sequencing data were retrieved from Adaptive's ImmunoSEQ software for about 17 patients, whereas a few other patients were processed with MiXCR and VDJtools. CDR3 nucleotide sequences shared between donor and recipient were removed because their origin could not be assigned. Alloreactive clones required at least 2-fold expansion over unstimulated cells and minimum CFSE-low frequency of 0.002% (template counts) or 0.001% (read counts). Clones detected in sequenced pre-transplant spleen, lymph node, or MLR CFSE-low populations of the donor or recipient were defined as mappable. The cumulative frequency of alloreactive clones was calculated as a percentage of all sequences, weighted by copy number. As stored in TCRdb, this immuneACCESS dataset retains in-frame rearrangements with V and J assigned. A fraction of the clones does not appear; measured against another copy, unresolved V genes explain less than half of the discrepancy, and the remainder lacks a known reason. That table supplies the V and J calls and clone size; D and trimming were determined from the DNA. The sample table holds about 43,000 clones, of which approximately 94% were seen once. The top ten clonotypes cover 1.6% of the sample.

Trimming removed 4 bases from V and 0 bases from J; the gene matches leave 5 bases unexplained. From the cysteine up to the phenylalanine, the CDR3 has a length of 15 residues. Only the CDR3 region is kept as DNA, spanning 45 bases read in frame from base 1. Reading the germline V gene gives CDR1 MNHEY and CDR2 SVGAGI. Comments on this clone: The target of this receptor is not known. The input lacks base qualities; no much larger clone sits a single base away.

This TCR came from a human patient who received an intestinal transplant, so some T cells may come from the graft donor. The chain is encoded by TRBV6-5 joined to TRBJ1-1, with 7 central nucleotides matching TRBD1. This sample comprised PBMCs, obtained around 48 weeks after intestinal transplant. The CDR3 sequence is CASSSPGQMNTEAFF. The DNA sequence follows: TGTGCCAGCAGTTCGCCGGGACAGATGAACACTGAAGCTTTCTTT.